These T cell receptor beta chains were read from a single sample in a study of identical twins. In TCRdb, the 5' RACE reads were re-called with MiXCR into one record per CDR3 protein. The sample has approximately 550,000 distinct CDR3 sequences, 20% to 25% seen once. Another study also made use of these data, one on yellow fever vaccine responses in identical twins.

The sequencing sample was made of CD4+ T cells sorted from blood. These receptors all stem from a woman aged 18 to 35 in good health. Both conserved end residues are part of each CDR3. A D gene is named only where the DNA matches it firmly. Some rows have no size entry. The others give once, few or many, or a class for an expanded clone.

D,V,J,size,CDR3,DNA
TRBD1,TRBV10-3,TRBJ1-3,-,CAISEPTGGNTIYF,TGTGCCATCAGTGAGCCGACAGGGGGAAACACCATATATTTT
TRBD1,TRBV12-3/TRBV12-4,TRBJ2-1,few,CASRDRDHYNEQFF,TGTGCCAGCAGGGACAGGGACCACTACAATGAGCAGTTCTTC
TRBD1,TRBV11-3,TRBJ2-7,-,CASSFRTGSVYEQYF,TGTGCCAGCAGTTTTCGGACAGGGTCCGTCTATGAGCAGTACTTC
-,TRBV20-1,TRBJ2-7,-,CSARDLTGARYEQYF,TGCAGTGCTAGAGATTTAACGGGCGCGCGCTACGAGCAGTACTTC
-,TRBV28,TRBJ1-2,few,CASSSPDKFYGYTF,TGTGCCAGCAGTTCCCCTGACAAGTTCTATGGCTACACCTTC
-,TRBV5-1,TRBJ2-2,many,CASSLHTGPKNTGELFF,TGCGCCAGCAGCTTGCATACGGGGCCGAAGAACACCGGGGAGCTGTTTTTT
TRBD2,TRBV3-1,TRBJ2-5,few,CASSQDRSGGALYQETQYF,TGTGCCAGCAGCCAAGATCGAAGCGGGGGGGCCCTGTACCAAGAGACCCAGTACTTC
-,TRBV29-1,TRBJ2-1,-,CSARPGGAYNEQFF,TGCAGCGCCCGGCCGGGGGGCGCGTACAATGAGCAGTTCTTC
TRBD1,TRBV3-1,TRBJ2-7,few,CASSPLDRGVNEQYF,TGTGCCAGCAGCCCCCTGGACAGGGGGGTCAACGAGCAGTACTTC
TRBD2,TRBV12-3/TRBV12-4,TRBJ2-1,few,CASSLTGLAGPRRQFF,TGTGCCAGCAGTTTAACGGGACTAGCGGGACCTAGAAGGCAGTTCTTC